One and the same sample provided the 9 T cell receptor beta chains below, sequenced in a study of shared clonotypes between healthy human individuals. Sequencing used immunoSEQ multiplex PCR; TCRdb keeps in-frame clones, though not all of them. This table holds 2 million to 2.5 million clones, 85% to 95% found once. Sequenced: naive CD4+ T cells from PBMCs. Subset meaning: CD45RA+ positively selected. These receptors all come from a man aged 18-30 years in good health. Some clones in this sample may be carry-over from other donors' samples.

In this sample, this clone turned up a few times. The V gene is TRBV2, the J gene TRBJ1-1, with 8 bases aligning to TRBD1. Unmatched junction bases numbered 13, after V lost 9 bases and J lost 4 bases. Looked up from germline, CDR1 is SNHLY and CDR2 is FYNNEI. The CDR3 is 15 amino acids. CDR3 coding DNA: TGTGCCAGTAGAGGGCAGGGGGCGGCGAGCACTGAAGCTTTCTTT. This encodes CASRGQGAASTEAFF.

Of note for this clone: Other DNA sequences in the sample encode the same CDR3. V is TRBV18 and J is TRBJ2-3; D is uncertain. The CDR3 has 14 residues. Deletions cut 2 bases from V and 0 bases from J, with 6 bases between. CDR1 KGHSH and CDR2 LQKENI come from the germline V gene. The DNA for the CDR3 is TGTGCCAGCTCACCAACAGCCAGCACAGATACGCAGTATTTT. Its translation is CASSPTASTDTQYF.

This rearrangement joins TRBV7-9 to TRBJ2-1, with D unclear. CDR3 size: 14 residues. The V end was cut by 4 bases, the J end by 4 bases, with 11 bases between. Germline CDR1 reads SEHNR; CDR2 reads FQNEAQ (reference sequence). The CDR3 region is CASSSYSGYNEQFF. As DNA, the CDR3 is TGTGCCAGCAGCTCTTATTCCGGATACAATGAGCAGTTCTTC. The full variable domain, with the rest looked up from reference TRBV7-9 and TRBJ2-1, is DTGVSQNPRHKITKRGQNVTFRCDPISEHNRLYWYRQTLGQGPEFLTYFQNEAQLEKSRLLSDRFSAERPKGSFSTLEIQRTEQGDSAMYLCASSSYSGYNEQFFGPGTRLTVL.

This clone has only one observation. V gene TRBV10-3 combines with J gene TRBJ2-1, with TRBD1 matching over 9 bases. J was trimmed by 4 bases and V by 8 bases; bases with no gene match: 9. CDR1 and CDR2 from the germline V gene are ENHRY and SYGVKD. CDR3 size: 15 residues. CDR3 sequence (DNA): TGTGCCATCCGAACGAGCGGGACAGGGTACAATGAGCAGTTCTTC. It codes for CAIRTSGTGYNEQFF.

The chain recombines TRBV27 with TRBJ1-5; D may be TRBD1 (6 bases). Per germline, CDR1 MNHEY and CDR2 SMNVEV (reference sequence). Between the trimmed V and J ends, which lost 5 bases and 4 bases, there was a span of 18 bases. This CDR3 has 16 residues. CDR3 residues: CASSPRGQLLNQPQHF. The DNA for the CDR3 is TGTGCCAGCAGTCCCAGGGGTCAGTTACTAAATCAGCCCCAGCATTTT.

In its sample, this clone was seen once. The sample has other DNA sequences that encode this CDR3 too. The gene calls are TRBV29-1 and TRBJ1-2; the match to TRBD1 covers 10 bases. V trimming: 3 bases; J trimming: 5 bases; junction bases outside the gene matches: 0. The CDR3 runs 12 residues. The germline V gene has CDR1 SQVTM and CDR2 ANQGSEA. This CDR3 is CSVEGQGYGYTF. In DNA, the CDR3 is TGCAGCGTTGAGGGACAGGGGTATGGCTACACCTTC.

This chain uses TRBV27 with TRBJ1-1; 9 positions match TRBD1. CDR1 is MNHEY, CDR2 SMNVEV, per germline (reference sequence). The CDR3 extends over 14 amino acids. Germline trimming cut 6 bases from V and 7 bases from J; bases unmatched to any gene: 9. CDR3 in DNA: TGTGCCAGCAGCCCACAGGGGGCGGGTATTGAAGCTTTCTTT. Translation gives CASSPQGAGIEAFF.

The chain uses TRBV5-1 and TRBJ2-1; 16 bases are a match to TRBD2. Germline CDR1 and CDR2: SGHRS and YFSETQ. Germline trimming cut 6 bases from V and 0 bases from J; bases unmatched to any gene: 6. The CDR3 runs 18 residues. The chain's CDR3 is CASIPGLAGGSSYNEQFF. CDR3 coding DNA: TGCGCCAGCATCCCGGGACTAGCGGGAGGGAGCTCCTACAATGAGCAGTTCTTC.

This chain links TRBV7-3 with TRBJ2-7, with 7 bases matching TRBD2. After removal of 4 bases from V and 3 bases from J, the junction contained 6 bases not matched to a gene. This CDR3 comprises 14 residues. Germline V gene lookup returns CDR1 SGHTA and CDR2 FQGTGA. The CDR3 nucleotides are TGTGCCAGCAGCTACTGGGGGACTAACTACGAGCAGTACTTC. It yields the protein CASSYWGTNYEQYF.